This T cell receptor (beta chain) was sequenced in a study of blood T cell repertoires in COVID-19 (dated by TCRdb to 2020 to 2022). For context, the study as a whole: Collaborator samples came from the United States, Italy and Spain and covered acute and convalescent phases of COVID-19. The prospective study material was composed of cDNA or gDNA derived from T cells, B-cell-depleted T cells, or PBMCs. Subjects who had been exposed to COVID-19, were actively infected with it, or had recovered from it provided the deeply sampled blood TCRbeta repertoires that made up the dataset. A freely available public database, intended as a resource for researchers studying the immune response to SARS-CoV-2, is where the repertoires were released. Samples were obtained from the ongoing ImmuneRACE study (first 160 participants) and from approximately 1,200 subjects provided by 6 global collaborators. The sample metadata nearly always contained a de-identified subject ID, COVID-19 status, age in years and sex. Where available, HLA class I and class II types were obtained from metadata supplied by the sample provider rather than from assay-based typing. What the authors observed across the whole study: The quantity of clinical and demographic metadata differed by source and by participant and was supplied without curation.

Comment on this clone: This clone's antigen is unknown. No clone much larger than this one lies a single base away; base qualities are absent.

Looking up the germline V gene (reference sequence) yields CDR1 SGHNT and CDR2 YYREEE. From the cysteine through the phenylalanine, the CDR3 covers 16 amino acids. Only CDR3 DNA is held: 48 bases, read in frame from base 1. The trim is 0 bases for V and 2 bases for J, with a gap of 14 bases between the germline ends. TCRbeta CDR3 regions were amplified from genomic DNA using the immunoSEQ Assay, a bias-controlled multiplex PCR. Concerning the study's data processing: Within the assay, amplification of reference gene primers was used to estimate how many nucleated cells each sample contained. To quantify the absolute abundance of each unique TCRbeta CDR3 rearrangement, sequence reads were collapsed and filtered. For each sample, productive Simpson clonality was calculated by taking the square root of Simpson's diversity index across productive rearrangements. The source is immuneACCESS, and TCRdb retained only in-frame sequences with V and J called. Part of the clones is not carried over; for the studies checked, unresolved V genes explain less than half of this, and the remainder is unexplained. D and trimming were read from the DNA, whereas the V and J calls and clone size are those reported in that table. Here the sample has fewer than 200,000 clones; 65% to 90% occur a single time. Roughly 9.1% of the sample is taken by the ten largest.

The collaborating institutions used their own protocols to collect whole blood in K2EDTA tubes. For TCRbeta analysis, collaborators shipped samples in one of three forms: frozen whole blood, isolated PBMCs, or DNA extracted from either of those sample types. Input material: peripheral blood. The chain is made from TRBV5-4 and TRBJ2-5; the D gene is perhaps TRBD1, on 5 matching bases. This sequence originates from a man aged 45-65 years with active or convalescent COVID-19. The CDR3 region has the sequence CASSLAGRRTQETQYF. The DNA sequence is given as TGTGCCAGCAGCTTGGCCGGAAGACGGACACAAGAGACCCAGTACTTC.